Each of the 3 T cell receptor beta chains below was sequenced from the same sample in a study of Graves' ophthalmopathy and Graves' hyperthyroidism (dated by TCRdb to 2016 to 2019). Sequenced on an Illumina HiSeq 2000. TCR beta CDR3 regions were amplified from RNA transcripts for repertoire sequencing. The first round of RT-PCR was done with HTBI primers and the Qiagen OneStep RT-PCR kit, and was followed by a second round of multiplex PCR, then size selection and purification. The public reads were reprocessed in TCRdb via fastp at Q25 and MiXCR, keeping in-frame beta chains. Rows with one shared CDR3 protein collapse into an entry with the most common genes and DNA. This sample has roughly 420,000 distinct CDR3 sequences in its table, and 21% of those were observed once. The top ten clones comprise approximately 3% of the sample. The sequencing input was peripheral blood. Every receptor here comes from a woman aged 18-35 years with stable Graves' hyperthyroidism. Donor details come from another sample of the same person, matched by shared clones.

The chain combines TRBV6-1 with TRBJ2-7; 12 positions agree with TRBD1. Losses at the gene ends were 6 bases for V and 3 bases for J; bases not matched to a gene: 9. Germline CDR1 MNHNS, CDR2 SASEGT. The CDR3 sequence is 16 residues long. CDR3 protein: CASSDGTGGSNYEQYF. The DNA of the CDR3 is TGTGCCAGCAGCGATGGGACAGGGGGCTCCAACTACGAGCAGTACTTC.

Only a few counts were recorded for this clonotype. A much larger clone sits a single nucleotide away, making a read error possible. This chain uses TRBV3-1 with TRBJ2-7; D possibly corresponds to TRBD2 (6 bases). Germline assignment: CDR1 LGHDT and CDR2 YNNKEL (reference sequence). This CDR3 is 11 amino acids long. V lost 4 bases to trimming and J lost 5 bases, with 6 bases between them. For the CDR3, the DNA is TGTGCCAGCAGCCGACTAGACGAGCAGTACTTC. Protein sequence: CASSRLDEQYF.

This clonotype showed up many times. This chain links TRBV28 with TRBJ1-1; D unresolved. Germline lookup yields CDR1 MDHEN and CDR2 SYDVKM. The CDR3 consists of 13 residues. V lost 5 bases and J lost 2, with 9 bases in between. In DNA form, the CDR3 reads TGTGCCAGCAGTCGCGGGATTAACACTGAAGCTTTCTTT. Its translation: CASSRGINTEAFF.